The 18 T cell receptor beta chains given below trace back to one sample, sequenced in a study of OX40 agonist ivuxolimab in advanced cancers. The assay was immunoSEQ multiplex PCR, and TCRdb's table has in-frame clones only and misses some. Recorded for this sample: around 25 clones. Specimen: CD4+ or CD8+ T cells sorted from blood, collected in a trial of the OX40 agonist ivuxolimab. The receptors stem from an adult with an advanced solid tumor such as melanoma, head and neck, liver or kidney cancer.

For this clone: At one of its ends the junction is not consistent with the germline gene, which may arise from a read error. V gene TRBV7-8 combines with J gene TRBJ2-6; no firm D call. There are 18 residues in the CDR3. Germline V lookup: CDR1 SGHVS, CDR2 FQNEAQ. CDR3 coding DNA: TGTGCCAGCAGCATGCCGCCGTTACCCACAAAGTCGGGCCAACGTCCTGATTTC. This encodes CASSMPPLPTKSGQRPDF.

The gene calls are TRBV8-2 and TRBJ1-2. TRBV8-2 is flagged as a pseudogene. CDR3 length equals 17 residues. CDR3 protein: CGRIDESSTSQTYGYTF. Here the CDR3 DNA reads TGTGGCAGGATCGACGAGAGCAGCACCAGCCAGACCTATGGCTACACCTTC.

This clone was seen once. The chain employs TRBV7-6 and TRBJ1-2; D remains unclear. CDR1 is SGHVS, CDR2 FNYEAQ, per germline. Trimming cost V 5 bases and J 4 bases, with 14 bases left between them. The length of the CDR3 is 14 residues. CDR3 residues: CASSQSRKTYGYTF. In DNA form, the CDR3 reads TGTGCCAGCAGCCAATCTCGAAAGACCTATGGCTACACCTTC. Full variable domain (remainder filled in from reference TRBV7-6 and TRBJ1-2): GAGVSQSPRYKVTKRGQDVALRCDPISGHVSLYWYRQALGQGPEFLTYFNYEAQQDKSGLPNDRFSAERPEGSISTLTIQRTEQRDSAMYRCASSQSRKTYGYTFGSGTRLTVV.

The chain is built from TRBV7-1 and TRBJ1-2; no clear D gene. TRBV7-1 is an open reading frame, and its role is uncertain. This CDR3 comprises 15 residues. V lost 5 bases, J lost 4 bases, and 17 bases lay in between. CDR3 in DNA: TGTGCCAGCAGCCGCAACGAGGGAAAGACCTATGGCTACACCTTC. It translates to CASSRNEGKTYGYTF.

The CDR3 DNA is TGTGCCAGCAGTGACACTAGCTTTCGGAGCGTCGACTATGGCTACACCTTC. Its protein is CASSDTSFRSVDYGYTF. The chain employs TRBV12-1 and TRBJ1-2. TRBV12-1 is labeled a pseudogene. The CDR3 runs to 17 residues.

This chain links TRBV7-7 with TRBJ2-6; 7 nucleotides match TRBD1. CDR1 SSHAT and CDR2 FNYEAQ come from the germline V gene (reference sequence). V lost 5 bases to trimming and J lost 5 bases; unmatched junction nucleotides: 12. CDR3 length equals 17 residues. CDR3 in amino acids: CASSGTVPQSRANVLTF. The CDR3 nucleotides are TGTGCCAGCAGCGGGACAGTGCCACAAAGTCGGGCCAACGTCCTGACTTTC.

The gene calls are TRBV4-2 and TRBJ2-6; D is undetermined. V dropped 5 bases and J dropped 5 bases, with 22 bases sitting between them. In germline, CDR1 is LGHNA, CDR2 YNFKEQ. The CDR3 length is 18 residues. The CDR3 DNA reads as TGTGCCAGCAGCTATATGGGAAGGTTACAAAGTCGGGCCAACGTCCTGACTTTC. As protein: CASSYMGRLQSRANVLTF.

This clone has just a few counts. The CDR3 here is CASSISLATQRTEAFF. The CDR3 nucleotides read TGTGCCAGCAGCATATCACTAGCTACACAACGCACTGAAGCTTTCTTT. The chain couples TRBV21-1 to TRBJ1-1. TRBV21-1 is flagged as a pseudogene. The CDR3 length is 16 residues.

The genes are TRBV12-5 and TRBJ2-6, with D possibly being TRBD1 (5 bases). V shed 1 base and J shed 5 bases, with 18 bases lying between them. This CDR3 contains 18 residues. The germline V gene encodes CDR1 LGHNT and CDR2 FRNRAP. The CDR3 region has the DNA TGTGCTAGTGGTTTGGACTGTGCAGGACAAAGTCGGGCCAACGTCCTGACTTTC. Amino acids: CASGLDCAGQSRANVLTF.

The chain joins TRBV12-2 to TRBJ2-6. TRBV12-2 is assigned pseudogene status. The CDR3 spans 18 residues. The CDR3 reads CASRWDSSTQSRANVLTF. For the CDR3, the DNA is TGTGCAAGTCGCTGGGATAGCTCCACACAAAGTCGGGCCAACGTCCTGACTTTC.

The chain is built from TRBV6-7 and TRBJ2-6; D is undetermined. TRBV6-7 is an open reading frame, and its role is uncertain. This CDR3 has 18 amino acids. The CDR3, as DNA: TGTGCAGCAGTGACATCAGGCGTATTACAAAGTCGGGCCAACGTCCTGACTTTC. It translates to CAAVTSGVLQSRANVLTF.

V is TRBV7-8 and J is TRBJ1-2; no firm D call. CDR1 and CDR2 (germline): SGHVS, FQNEAQ. V was pared by 1 base and J by 4 bases, with 16 bases between. This CDR3 contains 16 residues. The DNA of the CDR3 is TGTGCCAGCAGCTTAGGGAGGACCCGAAAGACCTATGGCTACACCTTC. This codes for CASSLGRTRKTYGYTF.

The rearrangement joins TRBV7-2 to TRBJ2-6, with D possibly being TRBD2 (6 bases). The CDR3 is made up of 18 amino acids. V shed 5 bases and J shed 5 bases, with 22 bases lying between them. Germline assignment: CDR1 SGHTA and CDR2 FQGNSA. CDR3 in amino acids: CASSITGRRQSRANVLTF. CDR3 nucleotides: TGTGCCAGCAGCATCACCGGGAGACGACAAAGTCGGGCCAACGTCCTGACTTTC.

This chain joins TRBV8-2 and TRBJ2-6; the table's D call, TRBD1, has no DNA check behind it. TRBV8-2 is marked as a pseudogene. This CDR3 is 16 amino acids long. CDR3: CGIQFITQSRANVLTF. In DNA, the CDR3 is TGTGGCATACAATTCATAACACAAAGTCGGGCCAACGTCCTGACTTTC.

V and J are TRBV12-5 and TRBJ2-6; maybe TRBD1 (5 bases). The ends were cut back, 5 bases at V and 5 bases at J, with 22 bases in the middle. In germline, CDR1 is LGHNT, CDR2 FRNRAP. This CDR3 is 18 amino acids long. CDR3 nucleotides: TGTGCTAGTGGTGTGATCGGTGCAGGACAAAGTCGGGCCAACGTCCTGACTTTC. Its protein product is CASGVIGAGQSRANVLTF.

As for this clone: The final CDR3 position lacks the conserved phenylalanine or tryptophan, pointing to a likely read error. The limits of the CDR3 on the DNA are not certain, so only TCRdb's listed CDR3 is given. The V call is TRBV23-1, the J call TRBJ2-6. TRBV23-1 is an ORF, and what it does is uncertain. The CDR3 is 15 amino acids in total, end residues counted. The CDR3 sequence is CASSDYSLRNKVGPT.

The rearrangement joins TRBV25-1 to TRBJ2-6; D may be TRBD1 (5 bases). Germline V gene sequence: CDR1 MGHDK, CDR2 SYGVNS. V was pared by 5 bases and J by 5 bases, with 22 bases between. This CDR3 contains 18 residues. The CDR3 nucleotides read TGTGCCAGCAGTTCCAGAGAAGAACTGGACAATCGGGCCAACGTCCTGACTTTC. As protein: CASSSREELDNRANVLTF.

This chain connects TRBV11-2 to TRBJ2-6; no clear D. Per the germline V gene, CDR1 is SGHAT and CDR2 is FQNNGV. Trimming stripped 5 bases from V and 5 bases from J, with 22 bases between. The CDR3 is 18 amino acids. The CDR3 DNA is TGTGCCAGCAGCGCTCAACCAACACAACAAAGTCGGGCCAACGTCCTGACTTTC. Protein sequence: CASSAQPTQQSRANVLTF.